The T cell receptor (beta chain) under discussion was sequenced for a study of shared clonotypes between healthy human individuals. This clone has only a few counts. Assay used: immunoSEQ multiplex PCR; TCRdb lists only in-frame clones, some missing. The sample lists about 450,000 clones, roughly 77% occurring once. The sequence was obtained from a woman in her thirties or forties in good health. Some clones in this sample may be carry-over from other donors' samples. The sample was PBMCs.

Here the CDR3 DNA reads TGTGCCACCGACAGAGTTAGCAATCAGCCCCAGCATTTT. Its protein is CATDRVSNQPQHF. The V gene is TRBV28, the J gene TRBJ1-5, with D possibly being TRBD1 (5 bases). Germline CDR1 reads MDHEN; CDR2 reads SYDVKM. The CDR3 sequence is 13 residues long. V lost 10 bases and J lost 0, with 10 bases in between.